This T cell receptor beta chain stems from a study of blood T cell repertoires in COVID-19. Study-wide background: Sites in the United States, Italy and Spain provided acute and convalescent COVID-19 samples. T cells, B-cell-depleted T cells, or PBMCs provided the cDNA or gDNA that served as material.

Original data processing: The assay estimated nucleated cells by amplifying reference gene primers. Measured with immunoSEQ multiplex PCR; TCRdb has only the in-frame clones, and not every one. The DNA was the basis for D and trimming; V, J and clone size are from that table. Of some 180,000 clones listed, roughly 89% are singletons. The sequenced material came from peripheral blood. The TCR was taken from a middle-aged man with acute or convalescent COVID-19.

The CDR3 bases are TGTGCCAGCAGTTTAGCGGGGGTTAGTACAGATACGCAGTATTTT. Encoded protein: CASSLAGVSTDTQYF. The chain employs TRBV9 and TRBJ2-3; 9 bases fit TRBD2. CDR1 is SGDLS and CDR2 is YYNGEE in the germline V gene. J was trimmed by 3 bases and V by 5 bases; bases with no gene match: 7. The CDR3 runs 15 residues. Filled out from reference TRBV9 and TRBJ2-3, the complete variable domain reads DSGVTQTPKHLITATGQRVTLRCSPRSGDLSVYWYQQSLDQGLQFLIQYYNGEERAKGNILERFSAQQFPDLHSELNLSSLELGDSALYFCASSLAGVSTDTQYFGPGTRLTVL.